This T cell receptor (beta chain) was sequenced during a study of technical replicates of blood from a few donors. J lost 0 bases, V lost 6 bases, and 1 base had no gene match. The CDR3 extends over 14 amino acids. Germline values: CDR1 SNHLY, CDR2 FYNNEI. The protocol was immunoSEQ multiplex PCR, while the TCRdb copy is restricted to in-frame clones and leaves out a portion. The sample has around 67,000 clones; about 95% are singletons. The clonotype comes from a human donor in good health. The gene calls are TRBV2 and TRBJ2-3; 9 bases agree with TRBD1. The sequenced sample consisted of T cells isolated from PBMCs. CDR3 loop: CASRQGASTDTQYF. The CDR3 nucleotides read TGTGCCAGCAGACAGGGGGCTAGCACAGATACGCAGTATTTT.